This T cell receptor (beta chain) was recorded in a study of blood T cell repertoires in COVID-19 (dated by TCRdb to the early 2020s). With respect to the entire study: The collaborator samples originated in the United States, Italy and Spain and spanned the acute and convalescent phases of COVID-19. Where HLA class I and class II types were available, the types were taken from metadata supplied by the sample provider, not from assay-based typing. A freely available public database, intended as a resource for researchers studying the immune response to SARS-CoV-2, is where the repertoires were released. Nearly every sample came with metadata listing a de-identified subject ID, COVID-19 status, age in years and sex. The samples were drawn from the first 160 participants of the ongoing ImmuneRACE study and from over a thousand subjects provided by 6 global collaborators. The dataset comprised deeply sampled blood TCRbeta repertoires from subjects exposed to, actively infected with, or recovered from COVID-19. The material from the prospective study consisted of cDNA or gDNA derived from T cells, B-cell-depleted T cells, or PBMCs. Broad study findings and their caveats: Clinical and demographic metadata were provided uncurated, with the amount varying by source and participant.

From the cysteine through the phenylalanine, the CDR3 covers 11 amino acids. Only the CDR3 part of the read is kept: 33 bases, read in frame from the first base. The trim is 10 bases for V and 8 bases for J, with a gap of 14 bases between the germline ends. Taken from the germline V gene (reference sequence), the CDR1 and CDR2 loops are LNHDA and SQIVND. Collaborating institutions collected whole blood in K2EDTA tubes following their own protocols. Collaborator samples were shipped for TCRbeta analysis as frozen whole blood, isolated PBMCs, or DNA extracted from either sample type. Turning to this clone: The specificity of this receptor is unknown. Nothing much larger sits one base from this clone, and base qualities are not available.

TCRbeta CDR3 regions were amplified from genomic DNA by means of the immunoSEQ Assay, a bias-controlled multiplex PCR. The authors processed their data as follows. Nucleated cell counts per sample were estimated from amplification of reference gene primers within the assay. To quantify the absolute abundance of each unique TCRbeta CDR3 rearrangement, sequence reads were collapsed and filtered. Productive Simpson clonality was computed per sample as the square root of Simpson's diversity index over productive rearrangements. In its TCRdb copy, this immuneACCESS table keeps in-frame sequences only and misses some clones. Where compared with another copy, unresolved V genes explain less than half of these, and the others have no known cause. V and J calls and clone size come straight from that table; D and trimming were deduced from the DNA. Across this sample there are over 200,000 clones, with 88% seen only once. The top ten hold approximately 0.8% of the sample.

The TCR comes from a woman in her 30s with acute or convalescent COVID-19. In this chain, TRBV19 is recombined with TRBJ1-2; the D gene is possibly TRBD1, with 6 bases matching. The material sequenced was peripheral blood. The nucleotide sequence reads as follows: TGTGCCACCCACCAGGGGCACGGCTACACCTTC. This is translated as CATHQGHGYTF.